This TCR beta chain stems from a study of Graves' ophthalmopathy and Graves' hyperthyroidism. Ophthalmopathic donors had moderate-to-severe activity, CAS ≥3 and NOSPECS ≥4, with disease that had lasted under 3 months. Germline V lookup: CDR1 KGHDR, CDR2 SFDVKD. V was cut by 3 bases and J by 8 bases, with 12 bases left in between. This CDR3 has 13 amino acids. In its sample, this clonotype was seen a few times. Amplifying from RNA transcripts, the study obtained TCR beta CDR3 regions. RT-PCR was first run with HTBI primers, then multiplex PCR in a second round. Each CDR3 protein is one row after TCRdb ran MiXCR on the multiplex PCR reads. Of a few hundred thousand distinct CDR3 sequences in the sample, roughly 18% are singletons; the top ten hold 1.6%.

The chain links TRBV24-1 to TRBJ1-2, with D perhaps matching TRBD1 (6 bases). Sequenced: peripheral blood. This clonotype was sampled from a woman aged 18-30 years with Graves' ophthalmopathy. Here the CDR3 reads CATSDAGEWGYTF. The CDR3 DNA reads as TGTGCCACCAGTGATGCAGGGGAATGGGGCTACACCTTC.